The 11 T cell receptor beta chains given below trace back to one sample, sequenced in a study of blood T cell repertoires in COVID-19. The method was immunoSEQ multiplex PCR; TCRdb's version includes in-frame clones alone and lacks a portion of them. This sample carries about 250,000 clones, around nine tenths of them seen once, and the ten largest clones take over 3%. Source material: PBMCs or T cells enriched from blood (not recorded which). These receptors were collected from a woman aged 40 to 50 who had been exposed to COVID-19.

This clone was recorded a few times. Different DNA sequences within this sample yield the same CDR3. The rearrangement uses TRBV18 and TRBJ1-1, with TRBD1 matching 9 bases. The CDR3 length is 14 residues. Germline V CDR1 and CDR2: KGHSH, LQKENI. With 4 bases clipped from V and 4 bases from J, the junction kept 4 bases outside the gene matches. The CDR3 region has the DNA TGTGCCAGCTCACTGGGACAGGGTGGCACTGAAGCTTTCTTT. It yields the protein CASSLGQGGTEAFF.

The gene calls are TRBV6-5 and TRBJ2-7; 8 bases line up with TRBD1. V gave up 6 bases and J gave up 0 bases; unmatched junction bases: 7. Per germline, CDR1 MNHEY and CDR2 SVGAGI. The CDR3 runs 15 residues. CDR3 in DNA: TGTGCCAGCAGGAGACAGGGGCCAAGCTCCTACGAGCAGTACTTC. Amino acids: CASRRQGPSSYEQYF.

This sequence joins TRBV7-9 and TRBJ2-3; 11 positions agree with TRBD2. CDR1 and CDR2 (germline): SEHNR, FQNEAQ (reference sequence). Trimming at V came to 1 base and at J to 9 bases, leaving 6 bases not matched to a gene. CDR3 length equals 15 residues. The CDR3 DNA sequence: TGTGCCAGCAGCTTAGTGGAACTAGCGGGAGCAACGCAGTATTTT. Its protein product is CASSLVELAGATQYF.

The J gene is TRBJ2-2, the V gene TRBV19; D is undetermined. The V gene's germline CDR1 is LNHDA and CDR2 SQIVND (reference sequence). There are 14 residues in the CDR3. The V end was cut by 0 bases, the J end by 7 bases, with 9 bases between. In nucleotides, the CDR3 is TGTGCCAGTAGTATAGAAGCAGGTCACGGGGAGCTGTTTTTT. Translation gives CASSIEAGHGELFF.

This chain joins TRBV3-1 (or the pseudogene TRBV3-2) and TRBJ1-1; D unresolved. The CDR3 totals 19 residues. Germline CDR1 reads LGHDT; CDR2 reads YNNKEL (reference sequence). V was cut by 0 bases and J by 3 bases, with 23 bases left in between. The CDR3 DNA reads TGTGCCAGCAGCCAAGATTCGCAAGATTTCGGGTGCGGGGACACTGAAGCTTTCTTT. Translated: CASSQDSQDFGCGDTEAFF.

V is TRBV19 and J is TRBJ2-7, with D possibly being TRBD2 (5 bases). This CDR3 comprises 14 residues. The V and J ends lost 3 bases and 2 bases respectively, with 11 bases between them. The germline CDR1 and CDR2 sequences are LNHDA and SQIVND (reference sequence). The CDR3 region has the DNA TGTGCCAGTAGTATGGGCAGCGGTCCCTACGAGCAGTACTTC. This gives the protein CASSMGSGPYEQYF. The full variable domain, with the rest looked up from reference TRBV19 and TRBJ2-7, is DGGITQSPKYLFRKEGQNVTLSCEQNLNHDAMYWYRQDPGQGLRLIYYSQIVNDFQKGDIAEGYSVSREKKESFPLTVTSAQKNPTAFYLCASSMGSGPYEQYFGPGTRLTVT.

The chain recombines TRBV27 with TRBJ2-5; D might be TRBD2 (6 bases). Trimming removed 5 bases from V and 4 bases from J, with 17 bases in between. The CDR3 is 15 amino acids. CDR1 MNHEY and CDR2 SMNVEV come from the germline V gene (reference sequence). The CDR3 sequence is CASSLRGGLGETQYF. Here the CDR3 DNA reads TGTGCCAGCAGTCTCCGTGGAGGGTTGGGAGAGACCCAGTACTTC.

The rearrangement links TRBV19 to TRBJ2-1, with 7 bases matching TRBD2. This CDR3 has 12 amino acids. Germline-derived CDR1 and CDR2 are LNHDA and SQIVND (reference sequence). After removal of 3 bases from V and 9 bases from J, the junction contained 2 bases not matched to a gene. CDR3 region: CASSIGGSEQFF. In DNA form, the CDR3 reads TGTGCCAGTAGTATCGGGGGGAGTGAGCAGTTCTTC.

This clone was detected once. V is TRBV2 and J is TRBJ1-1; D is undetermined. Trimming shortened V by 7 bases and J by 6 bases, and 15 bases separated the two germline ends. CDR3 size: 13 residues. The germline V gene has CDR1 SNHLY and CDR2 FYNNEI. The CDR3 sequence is CASKGAVMAEAFF. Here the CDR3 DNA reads TGTGCCAGCAAAGGTGCGGTTATGGCTGAAGCTTTCTTT. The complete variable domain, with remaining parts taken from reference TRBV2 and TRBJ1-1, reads EPEVTQTPSHQVTQMGQEVILRCVPISNHLYFYWYRQILGQKVEFLVSFYNNEISEKSEIFDDQFSVERPDGSNFTLKIRSTKLEDSAMYFCASKGAVMAEAFFGQGTRLTVV.

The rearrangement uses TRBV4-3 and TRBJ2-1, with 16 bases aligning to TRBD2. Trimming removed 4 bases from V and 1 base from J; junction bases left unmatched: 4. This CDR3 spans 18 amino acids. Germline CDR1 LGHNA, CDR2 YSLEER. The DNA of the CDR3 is TGCGCCAGCAGCCCCGGGACTAGCGGGGGGGCGTCCTACAATGAGCAGTTCTTC. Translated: CASSPGTSGGASYNEQFF.

The CDR3 region has the DNA TGTGCCAGCAGCTTAGTAGTTGGTCCCCTCCACTTT. Translation: CASSLVVGPLHF. The V and J genes are TRBV7-2 and TRBJ1-6; no reliable D call. The germline V and J ends were trimmed by 1 base and 13 bases, with 8 bases remaining between them. Per the germline V gene, CDR1 is SGHTA and CDR2 is FQGNSA. CDR3 length: 12 amino acids. The full variable domain, its missing parts supplied by reference TRBV7-2 and TRBJ1-6, is GAGVSQSPSNKVTEKGKDVELRCDPISGHTALYWYRQSLGQGLEFLIYFQGNSAPDKSGLPSDRFSAERTGGSVSTLTIQRTQQEDSAVYLCASSLVVGPLHFGNGTRLTVT.